One and the same sample provided the 31 T cell receptor beta chains below, sequenced in a study of blood T cells in healthy people across ages (dated by TCRdb to the mid-2010s). Preparation of the library involved 5' RACE. Sequencing was carried out with an Illumina HiSeq 2500. A second PCR of about 7 to 12 cycles was performed with a sample-barcoded 5' primer and a J-beta primer mix. The public reads were run again by TCRdb, first through fastp at Q25 and then through MiXCR, and only productive beta chains were kept. Rows merge per CDR3 protein into single entries with the most common DNA and genes. This sample lists approximately 600,000 distinct CDR3 sequences; 58% were detected once. The leading ten clones occupy about two fifths of the sample. What was sequenced was blood. All receptors derive from a man between 60 and 75 years old in good health.

This clonotype was seen just once. The chain carries TRBV20-1 and TRBJ1-6; weak D call: TRBD1 (5 bases). V gave up 1 base and J gave up 10 bases, with 5 bases separating them. This CDR3 has 11 residues. Germline V gene data show CDR1 as DFQATT and CDR2 as SNEGSKA (reference sequence). CDR3 DNA: TGCAGTGCTAGAGGGGGGTCACCCCTCCACTTT. Translating gives CSARGGSPLHF.

The rearrangement joins TRBV20-1 to TRBJ2-6, with D hard to call. Germline CDR1 DFQATT, CDR2 SNEGSKA (reference sequence). Trimming left V 4 bases short and J 0 bases short, with 4 bases between. The CDR3 has 13 amino acids. The CDR3 DNA sequence: TGCAGTGCTACGCGCTCTGGGGCCAACGTCCTGACTTTC. Translating gives CSATRSGANVLTF.

V usage is TRBV6-1 and J usage is TRBJ2-5, with D unresolved. The CDR3 spans 13 residues. V was shortened by 7 bases and J by 1 base, with 10 bases between the two germline ends. Germline CDR1 MNHNS, CDR2 SASEGT. The CDR3 loop reads CASKTGFQETQYF. The DNA for the CDR3 is TGTGCCAGCAAGACCGGGTTCCAAGAGACCCAGTACTTC.

The CDR3 sequence: CATSREYDSSGYTF. The DNA of the CDR3 is TGTGCCACCAGCAGAGAATATGACAGTTCCGGCTACACCTTC. The chain employs TRBV15 and TRBJ1-2; TRBD1 is a possible D gene (5 bases). With 0 bases removed from V and 8 bases from J, the gap between germline ends came to 13 bases. The CDR3 has 14 residues. In germline, CDR1 is LNHNV, CDR2 YYDKDF (reference sequence).

The chain has TRBV20-1 and TRBJ2-7; D is unclear. The CDR3 has 12 amino acids. Germline V gives CDR1 DFQATT, CDR2 SNEGSKA (reference sequence). The ends were cut back, 5 bases at V and 3 bases at J, with 11 bases in the middle. This CDR3 reads CSAADGVYEQYF. CDR3 nucleotide sequence: TGCAGTGCTGCCGACGGTGTCTACGAGCAGTACTTC.

This chain connects TRBV20-1 to TRBJ2-7; 7 bases line up with TRBD2. The CDR3 extends over 12 amino acids. Germline V gene sequence: CDR1 DFQATT, CDR2 SNEGSKA (reference sequence). The junction had 1 base not matched to a gene; V was cut back by 2 bases and J by 3 bases. For the CDR3, the DNA is TGCAGTGCTAGACCGGGGGGCTACGAGCAGTACTTC. Its protein product is CSARPGGYEQYF.

In its sample, this clonotype was seen a few times. The gene calls are TRBV11-1 and TRBJ2-1; weak D call: TRBD1 (6 bases). The CDR3 runs 15 residues. The V and J ends lost 1 base and 0 bases respectively, with 7 bases between them. The germline V gene encodes CDR1 SGHAT and CDR2 FQDESV (reference sequence). CDR3 amino acids: CASSLDRVSYNEQFF. Here the CDR3 DNA reads TGTGCCAGCAGCTTAGACAGGGTCTCCTACAATGAGCAGTTCTTC.

This chain links TRBV3-1 with TRBJ2-1; the D gene could be TRBD1 or TRBD2 (5 bases each). The ends were cut back, 4 bases at V and 5 bases at J, with 15 bases in the middle. This CDR3 region has 15 residues. Germline lookup yields CDR1 LGHDT and CDR2 YNNKEL (reference sequence). The CDR3 DNA follows: TGTGCCAGCAGCCGCCGGGACCGGTACAACAATGAGCAGTTCTTC. It is translated as CASSRRDRYNNEQFF.

The V and J genes are TRBV5-1 and TRBJ2-1; D is ambiguous. The CDR3 runs to 12 residues. Deletions cut 5 bases from V and 6 bases from J, with 9 bases between. Germline CDR1 is SGHRS and CDR2 is YFSETQ. CDR3 protein: CASSSPINEQFF. The CDR3 nucleotides are TGCGCCAGCAGTTCCCCAATCAATGAGCAGTTCTTC.

The chain links TRBV4-2 to TRBJ1-4; 7 nucleotides align to TRBD1. This CDR3 has 18 residues. Germline values: CDR1 LGHNA, CDR2 YNFKEQ. Trimming cost V 0 bases and J 0 bases; bases outside gene matches: 7. The CDR3 here is CASSQDRTGPATNEKLFF. The CDR3 bases are TGTGCCAGCAGCCAAGATAGGACAGGACCTGCAACTAATGAAAAACTGTTTTTT.

V usage is TRBV7-9 and J usage is TRBJ2-1; TRBD2 is a possible D gene (7 bases). Trimming removed 4 bases from V and 4 bases from J, with 17 bases in between. This CDR3 is built from 16 residues. The germline CDR1 and CDR2 sequences are SEHNR and FQNEAQ (reference sequence). The CDR3 is CASSSKRGARYNEQFF. CDR3 DNA: TGTGCCAGCAGCTCCAAACGGGGGGCCCGATACAATGAGCAGTTCTTC.

Only a few counts were recorded for this clonotype. The chain employs TRBV5-1 and TRBJ2-1, with no clear D. The germline V and J ends were trimmed by 2 bases and 2 bases, with 8 bases remaining between them. Germline V gene data show CDR1 as SGHRS and CDR2 as YFSETQ. The CDR3 is 14 amino acids. The CDR3 loop is CASSLADAYNEQFF. CDR3 bases: TGCGCCAGCAGCTTAGCCGACGCCTACAATGAGCAGTTCTTC.

This clonotype came up a few times. The J gene is TRBJ1-6, the V gene TRBV20-1, with TRBD1 as a possible D gene (5 bases). V was cut by 2 bases and J by 6 bases, with 8 bases left in between. Germline CDR1 is DFQATT and CDR2 is SNEGSKA (reference sequence). The CDR3 runs 13 residues. DNA for the CDR3: TGCAGTGCTAGACCCGACAGTAATTCACCCCTCCACTTT. It specifies CSARPDSNSPLHF.

This chain connects TRBV2 to TRBJ2-6; D might be TRBD1 or TRBD2, each matching 5 bases. The CDR3 totals 16 residues. Trimming shortened V by 6 bases and J by 1 base, and 13 bases separated the two germline ends. Germline assignment: CDR1 SNHLY and CDR2 FYNNEI. The CDR3 region has the DNA TGTGCCAGCAGCGGGACCAGTCCGTCTGGGGCCAACGTCCTGACTTTC. Protein: CASSGTSPSGANVLTF.

The CDR3 DNA reads as TGCGCCAGCAGCCCGGGACAGGGCAACCAAGAGACCCAGTACTTC. It yields the protein CASSPGQGNQETQYF. V is TRBV5-1 and J is TRBJ2-5; TRBD1 matches at 9 bases. CDR3 length equals 15 residues. Germline V gives CDR1 SGHRS, CDR2 YFSETQ. Unmatched junction bases numbered 4, after V lost 4 bases and J lost 0 bases.

This rearrangement joins TRBV6-5 to TRBJ2-5; tentatively, D is TRBD1 (5 bases). The germline gives CDR1 MNHEY, CDR2 SVGAGI. V lost 0 bases, J lost 11 bases, and 13 bases lay in between. CDR3 length equals 13 residues. The CDR3: CASSYSRDSAQYF. CDR3 nucleotide sequence: TGTGCCAGCAGTTACTCGAGAGACAGCGCACAGTACTTC.

Remarks on this clonotype: This may be a read error, as it is one base from a much larger clone. The chain couples TRBV7-2 to TRBJ2-5; the match to TRBD2 covers 7 bases. Looked up from germline, CDR1 is SGHTA and CDR2 is FQGNSA. The CDR3 contains 11 residues. CDR3 DNA sequence: TGTGCCGGCAGCTTAGGGAGGGCCCAGTACTTC. Encoded protein: CAGSLGRAQYF.

The J gene is TRBJ2-1, the V gene TRBV29-1; 8 bases map to TRBD1. The J call is doubtful: the DNA matches TRBJ2-7 better. The CDR3 consists of 13 residues. CDR1 SQVTM and CDR2 ANQGSEA come from the germline V gene. The CDR3 loop is CSVEGQVYNEQYF. The CDR3 DNA is TGCAGCGTCGAGGGACAGGTCTACAATGAGCAGTACTTC.

This chain connects TRBV11-2 to TRBJ2-5; D uncertain. Per the germline V gene, CDR1 is SGHAT and CDR2 is FQNNGV. CDR3 length: 12 amino acids. V shed 7 bases and J shed 4 bases, with 10 bases lying between them. For the CDR3, the DNA is TGTGCCAGCACCTCGAGAGGAGAGACCCAGTACTTC. It specifies CASTSRGETQYF. The variable domain in full, with the rest retrieved from reference TRBV11-2 and TRBJ2-5, is EAGVAQSPRYKIIEKRQSVAFWCNPISGHATLYWYQQILGQGPKLLIQFQNNGVVDDSQLPKDRFSAERLKGVDSTLKIQPAKLEDSAVYLCASTSRGETQYFGPGTRLLVL.

This clonotype has only a few counts. The chain joins TRBV7-2 to TRBJ2-1; D uncertain. The ends were cut back, 4 bases at V and 0 bases at J, with 13 bases in the middle. The germline V gene encodes CDR1 SGHTA and CDR2 FQGNSA. This CDR3 has 16 residues. The CDR3 DNA sequence: TGTGCCAGCAGCTACCGAACCGAAAGCTCCTACAATGAGCAGTTCTTC. Amino acid sequence: CASSYRTESSYNEQFF. Looking up the rest from reference TRBV7-2 and TRBJ2-1 gives the full variable domain: GAGVSQSPSNKVTEKGKDVELRCDPISGHTALYWYRQSLGQGLEFLIYFQGNSAPDKSGLPSDRFSAERTGGSVSTLTIQRTQQEDSAVYLCASSYRTESSYNEQFFGPGTRLTVL.

This chain connects TRBV18 to TRBJ2-5; TRBD2 matches at 7 bases. The CDR3 runs 14 residues. V was pared by 3 bases and J by 11 bases, with 12 bases of the junction left unmatched. The germline gives CDR1 KGHSH, CDR2 LQKENI. The CDR3 is CASSPIGEGNEQYF. The CDR3, as DNA: TGTGCCAGCTCACCTATTGGGGAGGGCAATGAGCAGTACTTC.

As for this clonotype: At one end, the junction sequence differs from germline, possibly due to a read error. This chain connects TRBV19 to TRBJ2-1; D unresolved. The CDR3 has 12 amino acids. The germline V gene encodes CDR1 LNHDA and CDR2 SQIVND (reference sequence). This CDR3 reads CASIISGPEQFF. DNA of the CDR3: TGTGCCAGTATTATAAGTGGCCCCGAGCAGTTCTTC.

The chain recombines TRBV24-1 with TRBJ1-2, with 7 nucleotides matching TRBD1. Trimming removed 9 bases from V and 8 bases from J; junction bases left unmatched: 17. The germline CDR1 and CDR2 sequences are KGHDR and SFDVKD. The CDR3 is 15 amino acids. The CDR3 is CATCVNRGPVIGYTF. The CDR3 DNA reads TGTGCCACCTGCGTTAACAGGGGACCAGTAATCGGCTACACCTTC.

This chain links TRBV9 with TRBJ2-1; TRBD2 agrees at 9 bases. Germline lookup yields CDR1 SGDLS and CDR2 YYNGEE. This CDR3 contains 16 residues. V trimming: 0 bases; J trimming: 2 bases; junction bases outside the gene matches: 3. Written as DNA, the CDR3 is TGTGCCAGCAGCGTAGTGAGCGGGGGGACCTACAATGAGCAGTTCTTC. Translation: CASSVVSGGTYNEQFF.

V is TRBV20-1 and J is TRBJ2-5; D call uncertain. Germline V gene data show CDR1 as DFQATT and CDR2 as SNEGSKA (reference sequence). The CDR3 totals 15 residues. V shed 3 bases and J shed 2 bases, with 16 bases lying between them. CDR3 in amino acids: CSASSLEVLQETQYF. CDR3 coding DNA: TGCAGTGCTAGTAGCCTCGAGGTCTTACAAGAGACCCAGTACTTC.

J is TRBJ1-1 and V is TRBV5-1; D unclear. CDR3 length: 15 residues. V shed 0 bases and J shed 1 base, with 10 bases lying between them. Per germline, CDR1 SGHRS and CDR2 YFSETQ. CDR3 loop: CASSLAAARNTEAFF. DNA of the CDR3: TGCGCCAGCAGCTTGGCCGCGGCACGGAACACTGAAGCTTTCTTT.

For this clonotype: The conserved closing phenylalanine or tryptophan is absent in this CDR3, likely reflecting a read error. CDR3 DNA: TGCAGCGTAGGACAGGTCCCTAGGGAGACCCAGTACATC. It translates to CSVGQVPRETQYI. V gene TRBV29-1 combines with J gene TRBJ2-5, with TRBD1 matching over 7 bases. CDR3 size: 13 residues. Germline CDR1 is SQVTM and CDR2 is ANQGSEA. The V and J ends lost 6 bases and 5 bases, in that order; junction bases with no gene match: 9.

The chain couples TRBV7-9 to TRBJ2-7; 9 bases match TRBD2. Germline V gene lookup returns CDR1 SEHNR and CDR2 FQNEAQ (reference sequence). This CDR3 contains 14 residues. The V and J ends lost 1 base and 3 bases, in that order; junction bases with no gene match: 1. The CDR3, as DNA: TGTGCCAGCAGCTTAGGCGGGGGGGGCTACGAGCAGTACTTC. Protein sequence: CASSLGGGGYEQYF. The variable domain in full, with the rest retrieved from reference TRBV7-9 and TRBJ2-7, is DTGVSQNPRHKITKRGQNVTFRCDPISEHNRLYWYRQTLGQGPEFLTYFQNEAQLEKSRLLSDRFSAERPKGSFSTLEIQRTEQGDSAMYLCASSLGGGGYEQYFGPGTRLTVT.

The CDR3 DNA is TGCAGTGCTTGGGACGGCACCTACAATGAGCAGTTCTTC. This gives the protein CSAWDGTYNEQFF. V gene TRBV20-1 combines with J gene TRBJ2-1; D may match TRBD1 or TRBD2 (5 bases each). CDR3 length: 13 amino acids. CDR1 and CDR2 (germline): DFQATT, SNEGSKA (reference sequence). V shed 5 bases and J shed 2 bases, with 10 bases lying between them.

The table lists this clonotype with a few counts. This chain connects TRBV29-1 to TRBJ2-1; perhaps D is TRBD1 or TRBD2 (6 bases each). Deletions cut 7 bases from V and 3 bases from J, with 13 bases between. CDR1 is SQVTM and CDR2 is ANQGSEA in the germline V gene. The CDR3 has 13 residues. The CDR3 region has the DNA TGCAGCGCCAAACAGGGAGGCTACAATGAGCAGTTCTTC. Translated: CSAKQGGYNEQFF.

Concerning this clonotype itself: The junction differs from germline at one of its ends, possibly a read error. J is TRBJ2-5 and V is TRBV20-1; D gene uncertain. There are 13 residues in the CDR3. Germline loops: CDR1 DFQATT, CDR2 SNEGSKA (reference sequence). DNA for the CDR3: TGCAGTGCTGATAGGTGGGGTGGAGAGGCCCAGTACTTC. As protein: CSADRWGGEAQYF.